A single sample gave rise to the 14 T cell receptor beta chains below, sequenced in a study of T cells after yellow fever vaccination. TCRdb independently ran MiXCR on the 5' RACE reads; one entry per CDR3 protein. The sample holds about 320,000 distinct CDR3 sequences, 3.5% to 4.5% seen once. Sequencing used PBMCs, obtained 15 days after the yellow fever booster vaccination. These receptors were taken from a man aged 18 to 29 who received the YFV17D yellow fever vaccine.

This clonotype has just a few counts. CDR3: CASSQVGDADTIYF. CDR3 bases: TGCGCCAGCAGCCAAGTGGGGGACGCGGACACCATATATTTT. The chain is built from TRBV4-1 and TRBJ1-3, with D possibly matching TRBD1 (5 bases). The CDR3 has 14 residues. Germline CDR1 and CDR2: MGHRA and YSYEKL. The V end lost 1 base, the J end lost 8 bases, and 12 bases lay between the germline ends.

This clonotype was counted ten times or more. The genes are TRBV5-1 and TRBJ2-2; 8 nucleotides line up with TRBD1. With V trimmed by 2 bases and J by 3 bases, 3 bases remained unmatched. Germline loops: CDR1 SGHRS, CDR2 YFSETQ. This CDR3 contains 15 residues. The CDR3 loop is CASSFSGGDTGELFF. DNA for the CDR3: TGCGCCAGCAGCTTTTCAGGGGGCGACACCGGGGAGCTGTTTTTT.

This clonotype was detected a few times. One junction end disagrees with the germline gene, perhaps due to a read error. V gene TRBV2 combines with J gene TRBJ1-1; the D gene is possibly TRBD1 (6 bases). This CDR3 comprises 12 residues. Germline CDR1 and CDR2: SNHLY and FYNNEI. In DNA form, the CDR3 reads TGTGCCAGCAGTGAAGTTGGGGGCCAGGGCAACTTT. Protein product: CASSEVGGQGNF.

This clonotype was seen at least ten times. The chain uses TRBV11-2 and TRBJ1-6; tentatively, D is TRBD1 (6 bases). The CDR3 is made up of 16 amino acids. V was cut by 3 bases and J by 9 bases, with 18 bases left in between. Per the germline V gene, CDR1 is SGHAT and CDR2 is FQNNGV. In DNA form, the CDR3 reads TGTGCCAGCAGCTTTCTGACAGGCCATGGGGGTTCACCCCTCCACTTT. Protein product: CASSFLTGHGGSPLHF.

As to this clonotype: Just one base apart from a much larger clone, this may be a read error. The CDR3 sequence: CASSFRTFF. CDR3 DNA sequence: TGCGCCAGCAGCTTTCGCACTTTCTTT. This sequence joins TRBV5-1 and TRBJ1-1; D is uncertain. V dropped 2 bases and J dropped 12 bases, with 5 bases sitting between them. Per the germline V gene, CDR1 is SGHRS and CDR2 is YFSETQ. This CDR3 has 9 residues.

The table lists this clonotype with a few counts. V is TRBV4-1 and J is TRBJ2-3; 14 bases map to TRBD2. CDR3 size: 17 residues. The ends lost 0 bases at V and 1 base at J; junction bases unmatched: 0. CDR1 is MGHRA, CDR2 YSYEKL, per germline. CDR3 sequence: CASSQEGLAGGTDTQYF. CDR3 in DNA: TGCGCCAGCAGCCAAGAGGGACTAGCGGGGGGCACAGATACGCAGTATTTT.

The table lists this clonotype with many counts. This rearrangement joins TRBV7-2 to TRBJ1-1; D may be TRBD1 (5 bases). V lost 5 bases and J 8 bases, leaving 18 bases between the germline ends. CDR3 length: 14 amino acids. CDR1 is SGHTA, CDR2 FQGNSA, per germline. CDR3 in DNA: TGTGCCAGCAGCCCTCGGGCAGCTCAGGGAGAAGCTTTCTTT. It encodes CASSPRAAQGEAFF.

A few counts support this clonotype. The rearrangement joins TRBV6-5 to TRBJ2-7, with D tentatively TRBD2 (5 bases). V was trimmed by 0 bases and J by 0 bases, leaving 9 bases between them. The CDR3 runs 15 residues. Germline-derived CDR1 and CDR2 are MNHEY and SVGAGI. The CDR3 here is CASSYSLGASYEQYF. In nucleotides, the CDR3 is TGTGCCAGCAGTTACTCGCTGGGAGCCTCCTACGAGCAGTACTTC.

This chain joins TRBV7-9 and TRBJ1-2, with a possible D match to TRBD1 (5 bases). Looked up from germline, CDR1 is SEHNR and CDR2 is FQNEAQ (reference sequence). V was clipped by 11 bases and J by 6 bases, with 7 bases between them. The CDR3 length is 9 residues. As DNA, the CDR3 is TGTGCCGTCAGGGATGGCTACACCTTC. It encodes CAVRDGYTF.

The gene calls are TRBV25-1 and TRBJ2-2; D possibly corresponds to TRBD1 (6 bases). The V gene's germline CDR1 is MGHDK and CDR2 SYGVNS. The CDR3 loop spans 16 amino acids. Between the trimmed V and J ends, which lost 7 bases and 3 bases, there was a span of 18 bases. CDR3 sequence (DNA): TGTGCCAGCACCCCCACCGCAGGGGTGTACACCGGGGAGCTGTTTTTT. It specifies CASTPTAGVYTGELFF.

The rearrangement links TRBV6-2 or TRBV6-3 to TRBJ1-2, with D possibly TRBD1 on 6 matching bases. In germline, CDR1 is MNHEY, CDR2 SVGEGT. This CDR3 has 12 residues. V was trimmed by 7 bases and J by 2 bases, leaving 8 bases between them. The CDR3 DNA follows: TGTGCCAGCATCGGACAGAACTATGGCTACACCTTC. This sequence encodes CASIGQNYGYTF.

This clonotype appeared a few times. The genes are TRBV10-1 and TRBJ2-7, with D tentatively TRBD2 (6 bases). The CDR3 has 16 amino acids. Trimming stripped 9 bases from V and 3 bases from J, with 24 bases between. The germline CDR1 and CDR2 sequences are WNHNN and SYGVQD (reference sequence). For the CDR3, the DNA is TGCGCCAGTATGGGGGGAACCCCCGAACCTGACTACGAGCAGTACTTC. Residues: CASMGGTPEPDYEQYF.

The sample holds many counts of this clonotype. The CDR3 spells CASRGDRGRQETQYF. In DNA form, the CDR3 reads TGTGCCAGCAGAGGGGACAGGGGGCGCCAAGAGACCCAGTACTTC. This chain connects TRBV7-2 to TRBJ2-5; 12 nucleotides align to TRBD1. CDR1 is SGHTA and CDR2 is FQGNSA in the germline V gene. V shed 6 bases and J 1 base; nucleotides not matched to a gene: 3. The CDR3 covers 15 residues.

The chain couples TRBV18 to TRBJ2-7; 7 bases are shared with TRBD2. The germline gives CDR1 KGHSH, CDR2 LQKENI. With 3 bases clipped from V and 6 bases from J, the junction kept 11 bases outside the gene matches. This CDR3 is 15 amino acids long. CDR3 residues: CASSPPGRGESEQYF. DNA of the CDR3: TGTGCCAGCTCACCCCCGGGCCGGGGGGAATCCGAGCAGTACTTC. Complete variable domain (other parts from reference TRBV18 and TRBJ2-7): NAGVMQNPRHLVRRRGQEARLRCSPMKGHSHVYWYRQLPEEGLKFMVYLQKENIIDESGMPKERFSAEFPKEGPSILRIQQVVRGDSAAYFCASSPPGRGESEQYFGPGTRLTVT.